This T cell receptor (beta chain) was found in a study of T cell responses to AZD1222 COVID-19 vaccine. Study-wide results and caveats: Per reports, nearly half of all spike-specific TCRs target regions that are unmutated in variants. Clonal diversity may have been underestimated, and the donors were mostly white British, with more females than males. Among AZD1222 vaccinees, only 5 to 7 were seropositive at baseline. Samples come after the peak T cell response, not at day 14.

Clones were sequenced by immunoSEQ multiplex PCR, and TCRdb holds only the in-frame ones, with some missing. The sample holds 200,000 to 300,000 clones, 85% to 95% seen once. This CDR3 has 14 residues. CDR1 and CDR2 from the germline V gene are SEHNR and FQNEAQ (reference sequence). Trimming cost V 4 bases and J 10 bases; bases outside gene matches: 6. Remarks on this clone: What it binds is not known.

V is TRBV7-9 and J is TRBJ1-6; 8 bases line up with TRBD1. Sequenced material: peripheral blood, taken on day 0 of AZD1222 vaccination. The TCR sequence derives from an adult in good health. CDR3: CASSSSGGGSPLHF. The CDR3 DNA reads TGTGCCAGCAGCTCGTCAGGGGGCGGGTCACCCCTCCACTTT.